This T cell receptor beta chain stems from a study of T cells in Graves' hyperthyroidism and ophthalmopathy. Study results and limitations: Most expanded thyroid clonotypes above 0.001 recurred in blood. Onset of ophthalmopathy came a median roughly 6.5 months after the model predicted it.

This clonotype was found a few times. Its antigen remains unidentified. The CDR3 regions of TCR beta were amplified from RNA transcripts. The HTBI primer set was used in a first-round RT-PCR of the TCR CDR3. TCRdb called the multiplex PCR reads again in MiXCR, with one record for every CDR3 protein. The sample lists approximately 350,000 distinct CDR3 sequences; 13% to 15% were seen once. From germline, CDR1 is LNHDA and CDR2 SQIVND (reference sequence). Deletions cut 2 bases from V and 7 bases from J, with 12 bases between. The CDR3 has 14 residues. For ophthalmopathy patients, the Clinical Activity Score was at least 3 and the NOSPECS grade at least 4; duration was under 3 months. Exclusions: uncontrolled infection, other autoimmune disease, pregnancy, lactation.

This clonotype was obtained from a woman in her sixties or seventies with Graves' ophthalmopathy. Sequencing was carried out using blood. The chain employs TRBV19 and TRBJ2-1, with TRBD1 as a possible D gene (6 bases). CDR3 nucleotide sequence: TGTGCCAGTAGTATACAGGGGACGGTAAATGAGCAGTTCTTC. Residues: CASSIQGTVNEQFF.